This T cell receptor (beta chain) comes out of a study of beta chain features in type 1 diabetes. The authors reverse transcribed all of the isolated RNA, so sequencing captured expressed TCRB transcripts. Profiling relied on immunoSEQ multiplex PCR, and the TCRdb table lists in-frame clones only, not all of them. The sample contains roughly 730,000 clones, roughly 12% of which appear only once. Study-wide points: In every one of the four CD4+ subsets, TCRB CDR3s were moderately but significantly shorter in Type 1 diabetes patients.

This clone has more than one count but fewer than ten. Its target is not known. Germline V CDR1 and CDR2: GTSNPN, SVGIG (reference sequence). CDR3 length: 14 residues. V lost 5 bases to trimming and J lost 4 bases; unmatched junction nucleotides: 5. This clonotype originated in a young man with type 1 diabetes. The sample was naive CD4+ T cells from blood. The gene calls are TRBV30 and TRBJ2-2, with 9 positions matching TRBD1. In nucleotides, the CDR3 is TGTGCCTGGGAGACAGGGGGTAGCACCGGGGAGCTGTTTTTT. Translated, it gives CAWETGGSTGELFF.